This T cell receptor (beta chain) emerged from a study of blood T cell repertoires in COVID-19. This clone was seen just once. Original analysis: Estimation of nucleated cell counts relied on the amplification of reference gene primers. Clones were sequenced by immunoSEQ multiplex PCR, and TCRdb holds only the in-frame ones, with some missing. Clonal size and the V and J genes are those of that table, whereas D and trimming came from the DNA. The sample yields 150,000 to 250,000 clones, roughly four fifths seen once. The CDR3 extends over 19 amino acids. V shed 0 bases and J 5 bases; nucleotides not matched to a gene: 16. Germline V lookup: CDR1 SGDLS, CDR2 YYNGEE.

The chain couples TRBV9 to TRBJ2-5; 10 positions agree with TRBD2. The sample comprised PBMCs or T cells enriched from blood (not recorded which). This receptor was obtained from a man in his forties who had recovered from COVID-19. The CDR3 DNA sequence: TGTGCCAGCAGCGTAGGTCTTCTGAGCGGGGGGGCGCGGGCGGAGACCCAGTACTTC. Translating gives CASSVGLLSGGARAETQYF.